The TCR beta chain described here comes from a study of glioma-infiltrating T cells. TCR alpha and beta CDR3 regions were amplified from RNA using iRepertoire nested multiplex PCR. TCRdb re-analysed the multiplex PCR reads in MiXCR, keeping a single row per CDR3 protein. This sample yields some 160,000 distinct CDR3 sequences, of which about 47% are seen a single time; 5.2% belongs to the top ten. The study, taken as a whole, reports: CDR3 overlap between tissue and blood was very small. Non-neoplastic patients had below-expected tissue-blood divergence, while all gliomas exceeded expectation.

The CDR3 consists of 9 residues. Per the germline V gene, CDR1 is LGHNT and CDR2 is FRNRAP. To note about this clonotype: Antigen unknown. Germline is not matched at one junction end, which may reflect a read error.

The specimen was glioma tissue, nonneoplastic brain tissue, or PBMCs (not recorded which). This rearrangement joins TRBV12-5 to TRBJ1-5, with unresolved D. This clonotype was obtained from a human donor with low-grade glioma or glioblastoma, undergoing nonglioma brain surgery, or in good health (not recorded which). The CDR3 DNA is TGTGATAGTGGTCAGCCCCAGCATTTT. This codes for CDSGQPQHF.